The 26 T cell receptor beta chains below were found in one sample sequenced in a study of Ad26.COV2.S vaccination and SARS-CoV-2 variants (dated by TCRdb to about 2021). The treatment or condition label, as the study defines it: roughly 20 received Ad26.COV2.S at low or high dose, single or two shots; 5 received placebo; per-sample allocation not given. For vaccine and placebo recipients, the sequenced repertoires came from samples collected on day 63 after the first injection. To prepare the library, the immunoSEQ multiplex PCR assay was applied. Entries here come from immuneACCESS through TCRdb and include only in-frame sequences with V and J called. Some clones fail to appear in such tables; in the studies checked, an unresolved V gene covers under half of the shortfall, and the cause of the remainder is unknown. This sample has 300,000 to 400,000 clones in its table, and about nine tenths of those were observed once. The ten largest clonotypes hold roughly 3.6% of the sample.

The specimen comprised peripheral blood, sampled in a trial of Ad26.COV2.S vaccine versus placebo. The receptors shown here come from a person between 18 and 65 years old who received the Ad26.COV2.S COVID-19 vaccine or a placebo.

The genes are TRBV6-5 and TRBJ1-1; tentative D call: TRBD1 (6 bases). The CDR3 consists of 13 residues. The germline gives CDR1 MNHEY, CDR2 SVGAGI. V lost 6 bases and J 5 bases, leaving 13 bases between the germline ends. CDR3 residues: CASRVGQRTEAFF. CDR3 bases: TGTGCCAGCAGAGTCGGACAGAGGACTGAAGCTTTCTTT.

This chain links TRBV5-6 with TRBJ2-7, with D tentatively TRBD1 or TRBD2 (7 bases each). The germline V and J ends were trimmed by 0 bases and 4 bases, with 11 bases remaining between them. This CDR3 is built from 14 residues. The germline gives CDR1 SGHDT, CDR2 YYEEEE. CDR3 protein: CASSLEQGGYEQYF. The CDR3 DNA is TGTGCCAGCAGCTTGGAGCAGGGGGGGTACGAGCAGTACTTC.

This chain joins TRBV4-2 and TRBJ2-1; D remains unclear. Germline loops: CDR1 LGHNA, CDR2 YNFKEQ. The CDR3 totals 15 residues. Between the trimmed V and J ends, which lost 3 bases and 0 bases, there was a span of 9 bases. CDR3: CASSQAESSYNEQFF. CDR3 coding DNA: TGTGCCAGCAGCCAGGCGGAGAGCTCCTACAATGAGCAGTTCTTC.

J is TRBJ2-7 and V is TRBV9; D is uncertain. Germline V lookup: CDR1 SGDLS, CDR2 YYNGEE. V was shortened by 0 bases and J by 3 bases, with 10 bases between the two germline ends. This CDR3 has 14 amino acids. CDR3 in amino acids: CASSVEDGHYEQYF. CDR3 coding DNA: TGTGCCAGCAGCGTAGAGGACGGCCACTACGAGCAGTACTTC. Filled out from reference TRBV9 and TRBJ2-7, the complete variable domain reads DSGVTQTPKHLITATGQRVTLRCSPRSGDLSVYWYQQSLDQGLQFLIQYYNGEERAKGNILERFSAQQFPDLHSELNLSSLELGDSALYFCASSVEDGHYEQYFGPGTRLTVT.

This clone was seen a few times. The chain uses TRBV27 and TRBJ1-6, with D hard to call. V was pared by 5 bases and J by 0 bases, with 8 bases between. The CDR3 extends over 15 amino acids. The germline gives CDR1 MNHEY, CDR2 SMNVEV (reference sequence). In DNA, the CDR3 is TGTGCCAGCAGTCGTGCGAGCTCCTATAATTCACCCCTCCACTTT. Its translation: CASSRASSYNSPLHF.

The sample holds one count of this clone. The CDR3 region has the DNA TGTGCCAGCAGCCGCATCAGGGGGTCCTACGAGCAGTACTTC. The encoded protein is CASSRIRGSYEQYF. V usage is TRBV6-5 and J usage is TRBJ2-7; 7 nucleotides match TRBD1. Germline V CDR1 and CDR2: MNHEY, SVGAGI. Trimming cost V 6 bases and J 1 base; bases outside gene matches: 6. The CDR3 is 14 residues long.

This sequence joins TRBV6-5 and TRBJ1-2, with TRBD1 matching 8 bases. The CDR3 sequence is 15 residues long. Germline assignment: CDR1 MNHEY and CDR2 SVGAGI. Losses at the gene ends were 2 bases for V and 4 bases for J; bases not matched to a gene: 6. The CDR3 reads CASSYGQGAGYGYTF. The CDR3 DNA reads TGTGCCAGCAGTTACGGGCAGGGGGCTGGCTATGGCTACACCTTC.

The chain couples TRBV18 to TRBJ1-1, with unresolved D. V gave up 1 base and J gave up 1 base, with 7 bases separating them. The CDR3 has 14 residues. Germline lookup yields CDR1 KGHSH and CDR2 LQKENI. The CDR3 nucleotides read TGTGCCAGCTCACCACTAGGGCGGAACACTGAAGCTTTCTTT. This gives the protein CASSPLGRNTEAFF.

This rearrangement joins TRBV5-6 to TRBJ1-2; 8 bases fit TRBD1. The CDR3 covers 15 residues. Losses at the gene ends were 4 bases for V and 4 bases for J; bases not matched to a gene: 9. Germline V CDR1 and CDR2: SGHDT, YYEEEE. The CDR3 region has the DNA TGTGCCAGCAGCCCTAGGGGACAGGTGGGCTATGGCTACACCTTC. It specifies CASSPRGQVGYGYTF.

This clone was seen only a few times. Other DNA sequences from this sample encode an identical CDR3 as well. This chain connects TRBV30 to TRBJ1-1; D is undetermined. The V gene lost 0 bases and the J gene lost 1 base, with 6 bases spanning the gap. The length of the CDR3 is 13 residues. Looked up from germline, CDR1 is GTSNPN and CDR2 is SVGIG (reference sequence). This chain's CDR3 is CAWSVLRNTEAFF. As DNA, the CDR3 is TGTGCCTGGAGTGTACTACGGAACACTGAAGCTTTCTTT.

The J gene is TRBJ2-7, the V gene TRBV27; the D gene is possibly TRBD1 (5 bases). Germline V CDR1 and CDR2: MNHEY, SMNVEV (reference sequence). Trimming removed 6 bases at V and 2 bases at J, with 14 bases between. The CDR3 is 14 amino acids. Written as DNA, the CDR3 is TGTGCCAGCAGCAGGGCCAAGGGCCCCTACGAGCAGTACTTC. It encodes CASSRAKGPYEQYF.

The V and J genes are TRBV9 and TRBJ2-4; possibly TRBD1 for D (5 bases). This CDR3 is built from 15 residues. Trimming took 4 bases from V and 8 from J, leaving 19 bases between them. Germline loops: CDR1 SGDLS, CDR2 YYNGEE. CDR3 DNA: TGTGCCAGCAGCCCATCGGTCGCCCAAGGGGACATTCAGTACTTC. It yields the protein CASSPSVAQGDIQYF.

This rearrangement joins TRBV2 to TRBJ1-3, with D unclear. Germline loops: CDR1 SNHLY, CDR2 FYNNEI. V was trimmed by 4 bases and J by 0 bases, leaving 7 bases between them. The CDR3 is 14 residues long. CDR3: CASSAESSGNTIYF. The CDR3 nucleotides are TGTGCCAGCAGTGCAGAGAGCTCTGGAAACACCATATATTTT. Drawing the rest from reference TRBV2 and TRBJ1-3, the complete variable domain is EPEVTQTPSHQVTQMGQEVILRCVPISNHLYFYWYRQILGQKVEFLVSFYNNEISEKSEIFDDQFSVERPDGSNFTLKIRSTKLEDSAMYFCASSAESSGNTIYFGEGSWLTVV.

The genes are TRBV25-1 and TRBJ1-4, with D maybe TRBD1 (5 bases). Trimming took off 3 bases at V and 2 bases at J, with 7 bases between the two ends. This CDR3 has 14 amino acids. Germline V gene sequence: CDR1 MGHDK, CDR2 SYGVNS. DNA for the CDR3: TGTGCCAGCAGTGACAGGGTGACTAATGAAAAACTGTTTTTT. This sequence encodes CASSDRVTNEKLFF.

The rearrangement joins TRBV19 to TRBJ1-4; D is uncertain. The CDR3 is 14 amino acids. The V end was cut by 4 bases, the J end by 0 bases, with 6 bases between. Germline loops: CDR1 LNHDA, CDR2 SQIVND (reference sequence). The CDR3 here is CASSSQATNEKLFF. The CDR3 coding sequence is TGTGCCAGTAGTAGTCAGGCAACTAATGAAAAACTGTTTTTT.

The V call is TRBV6-5, the J call TRBJ2-7, with TRBD1 matching over 7 bases. V trimming: 2 bases; J trimming: 2 bases; junction bases outside the gene matches: 3. The germline CDR1 and CDR2 sequences are MNHEY and SVGAGI. The CDR3 runs to 14 residues. The CDR3 here is CASSYGTATYEQYF. The CDR3, as DNA: TGTGCCAGCAGTTACGGGACAGCTACCTACGAGCAGTACTTC.

The rearrangement uses TRBV12-3 or TRBV12-4 and TRBJ1-5; D is unresolved. V was clipped by 0 bases and J by 9 bases, with 6 bases between them. The CDR3 runs to 12 residues. CDR3 bases: TGTGCCAGCAGTTTAGCCCCCGGGCCCCAGCATTTT. This translates into CASSLAPGPQHF.

The rearrangement links TRBV12-5 to TRBJ1-3; D remains unclear. V was trimmed by 1 base and J by 0 bases, leaving 4 bases between them. The length of the CDR3 is 14 residues. Germline lookup yields CDR1 LGHNT and CDR2 FRNRAP. The CDR3: CASGLASSGNTIYF. CDR3 coding DNA: TGTGCTAGTGGTTTGGCGAGCTCTGGAAACACCATATATTTT.

The chain has TRBV18 and TRBJ1-5, with 9 bases lining up with TRBD1. Germline CDR1 is KGHSH and CDR2 is LQKENI. The ends lost 3 bases at V and 10 bases at J; junction bases unmatched: 16. The CDR3 spans 17 residues. CDR3 sequence reads: CASSPTPGTGPDSPQHF. DNA for the CDR3: TGTGCCAGCTCACCCACTCCCGGGACAGGGCCCGACAGCCCCCAGCATTTT.

V and J are TRBV7-3 and TRBJ2-3; D not resolved. Germline V lookup: CDR1 SGHTA, CDR2 FQGTGA. The V gene lost 3 bases and the J gene lost 2 bases, with 12 bases spanning the gap. The CDR3 sequence is 15 residues long. CDR3 sequence (DNA): TGTGCCAGCAGCTTTGGGCCGTACACCACAGATACGCAGTATTTT. This encodes CASSFGPYTTDTQYF.

This clone was detected only a few times. This CDR3 is also generated by other DNA sequences in the sample. CDR3 DNA sequence: TGCGCCAGCAGCTTGAACACTGAAGCTTTCTTT. This translates into CASSLNTEAFF. The chain has TRBV5-1 and TRBJ1-1; D not resolved. V was shortened by 1 base and J by 2 bases, with 0 bases between the two germline ends. The germline CDR1 and CDR2 sequences are SGHRS and YFSETQ. The CDR3 extends over 11 amino acids. Filled out from reference TRBV5-1 and TRBJ1-1, the complete variable domain reads KAGVTQTPRYLIKTRGQQVTLSCSPISGHRSVSWYQQTPGQGLQFLFEYFSETQRNKGNFPGRFSGRQFSNSRSEMNVSTLELGDSALYLCASSLNTEAFFGQGTRLTVV.

V gene TRBV5-6 combines with J gene TRBJ1-6; 8 bases match TRBD1. The germline CDR1 and CDR2 sequences are SGHDT and YYEEEE. V was pared by 2 bases and J by 9 bases, with 10 bases of the junction left unmatched. CDR3 length: 16 residues. The CDR3 DNA follows: TGTGCCAGCAGCTTCTGGTACAGGGGGGAGGGTTCACCCCTCCACTTT. Amino acid sequence: CASSFWYRGEGSPLHF.

The genes are TRBV6-5 and TRBJ1-5, with TRBD1 matching over 9 bases. Germline V gene data show CDR1 as MNHEY and CDR2 as SVGAGI. The CDR3 is 14 amino acids. With 6 bases clipped from V and 11 bases from J, the junction kept 11 bases outside the gene matches. The CDR3 spells CASRVPGQGSAQHF. The CDR3 region has the DNA TGTGCCAGCAGAGTCCCGGGACAGGGCTCAGCCCAGCATTTT.

J is TRBJ1-2 and V is TRBV19; 10 positions agree with TRBD1. Germline CDR1 is LNHDA and CDR2 is SQIVND (reference sequence). The CDR3 runs 15 residues. The ends lost 7 bases at V and 3 bases at J; junction bases unmatched: 8. The CDR3 DNA is TGTGCCAGTACCTCACGGGGGACAGGGGACTATGGCTACACCTTC. It is translated as CASTSRGTGDYGYTF.

The CDR3 bases are TGTGCCAGCAGTTACGTGGGGGGCACAGATACGCAGTATTTT. The encoded protein is CASSYVGGTDTQYF. This chain uses TRBV6-6 with TRBJ2-3; either TRBD1 or TRBD2 may fit D (5 bases each). V was trimmed by 2 bases and J by 1 base, leaving 7 bases between them. CDR1 is MNHNY and CDR2 is SVGAGI in the germline V gene (reference sequence). The CDR3 has 14 residues.

The J gene is TRBJ1-2, the V gene TRBV6-1, with a possible D match to TRBD1 (6 bases). The CDR3 extends over 15 amino acids. Trimming removed 1 base at V and 3 bases at J, with 12 bases between. Germline V gene lookup returns CDR1 MNHNS and CDR2 SASEGT. CDR3 sequence reads: CASSEVGGADYGYTF. The CDR3 region has the DNA TGTGCCAGCAGTGAAGTAGGGGGGGCGGACTATGGCTACACCTTC.